The 29 T cell receptor beta chains in this list originate from one sample, sequenced in a study of T-cell reconstitution after alpha-beta-depleted transplantation in children. Preparation of the TCRbeta library was carried out with unique molecular identifiers. MiXCR, run by TCRdb on the PCR reads, gives a single entry per CDR3 protein. This repertoire shows 300,000 to 400,000 distinct CDR3 sequences, approximately 23% found once; its top ten account for approximately 11%. Sequencing used PBMCs, mostly from graft donor cells, obtained 180 days after TCRalphabeta/CD19-depleted stem cell transplant. The receptors come from a male patient between 5 and 17 years old who had a stem cell transplant for acute lymphoblastic leukemia, so the T cells may come from the graft donor.

This clonotype was observed a few times. This chain links TRBV24-1 with TRBJ1-1; 10 bases are a match to TRBD1. In germline, CDR1 is KGHDR, CDR2 SFDVKD. The CDR3 has 13 amino acids. After removal of 7 bases from V and 5 bases from J, the junction contained 3 bases not matched to a gene. The chain's CDR3 is CATRTGGETEAFF. For the CDR3, the DNA is TGTGCCACCAGGACAGGGGGCGAGACTGAAGCTTTCTTT.

There are a few counts of this clonotype. The genes are TRBV10-3 and TRBJ1-2, with 9 bases identical to TRBD1. CDR1 is ENHRY, CDR2 SYGVKD, per germline. The V segment lost 8 bases and the J segment 4 bases; nucleotides outside the gene matches: 11. This CDR3 region has 15 residues. This CDR3 is CAIAGQGSPGYGYTF. The CDR3 region has the DNA TGTGCCATCGCGGGACAGGGCTCCCCTGGCTATGGCTACACCTTC.

This clonotype was seen a few times. V is TRBV4-1 and J is TRBJ2-5; D perhaps matches TRBD2 (6 bases). Trimming took off 3 bases at V and 3 bases at J, with 11 bases between the two ends. Per germline, CDR1 MGHRA and CDR2 YSYEKL. The CDR3 spans 14 residues. In DNA form, the CDR3 reads TGCGCCAGCAGCCAGGAGCGGGTTAAAGAGACCCAGTACTTC. This gives the protein CASSQERVKETQYF.

This chain connects TRBV3-1 to TRBJ1-1; TRBD1 aligns across 9 bases. The CDR3 sequence is 18 residues long. Germline lookup yields CDR1 LGHDT and CDR2 YNNKEL (reference sequence). J was trimmed by 0 bases and V by 4 bases; bases with no gene match: 12. Here the CDR3 DNA reads TGTGCCAGCAGCCCGCTTCCGGGACAGGGACACATGAACACTGAAGCTTTCTTT. It specifies CASSPLPGQGHMNTEAFF.

This clonotype has more than one count but fewer than ten. The chain combines TRBV7-6 with TRBJ2-7; D is undetermined. The CDR3 loop spans 17 amino acids. In germline, CDR1 is SGHVS, CDR2 FNYEAQ. Trimming pared 5 bases from V and 3 bases from J, leaving 23 bases between. This CDR3 is CASSLGDLARSYYEQYF. The CDR3 DNA reads TGTGCCAGCAGCCTGGGCGATTTAGCCAGGTCTTACTACGAGCAGTACTTC.

J is TRBJ2-1 and V is TRBV9; D gene uncertain. Trimming pared 0 bases from V and 2 bases from J, leaving 9 bases between. Germline V gives CDR1 SGDLS, CDR2 YYNGEE. This CDR3 contains 15 residues. CDR3: CASSVDINPYNEQFF. The CDR3, as DNA: TGTGCCAGCAGCGTAGATATAAACCCCTACAATGAGCAGTTCTTC.

The genes are TRBV11-1 and TRBJ2-4; D might be TRBD2 (6 bases). The V gene lost 1 base and the J gene lost 0 bases, with 16 bases spanning the gap. CDR1 is SGHAT and CDR2 is FQDESV in the germline V gene (reference sequence). The CDR3 sequence is 18 residues long. The CDR3 spells CASSLGGTVLLAKNIQYF. For the CDR3, the DNA is TGTGCCAGCAGCTTAGGGGGGACTGTTTTACTAGCCAAAAACATTCAGTACTTC.

This clonotype was recorded a few times. The V and J genes are TRBV6-5 and TRBJ1-6; D not certain. Germline lookup yields CDR1 MNHEY and CDR2 SVGAGI. Trimming pared 2 bases from V and 10 bases from J, leaving 12 bases between. There are 14 residues in the CDR3. The CDR3 region is CASSYARLGSPLHF. The CDR3 coding sequence is TGTGCCAGCAGTTACGCGAGGCTTGGCTCACCCCTCCACTTT.

The table lists this clonotype with many counts. The rearrangement links TRBV20-1 to TRBJ2-5, with D perhaps matching TRBD2 (6 bases). CDR3 length: 13 residues. CDR1 is DFQATT and CDR2 is SNEGSKA in the germline V gene (reference sequence). Trimming removed 3 bases from V and 5 bases from J, with 13 bases in between. CDR3 sequence: CSASAGSGETQYF. The CDR3 DNA is TGCAGTGCTAGTGCGGGGAGTGGGGAGACCCAGTACTTC.

The rearrangement joins TRBV6-5 to TRBJ2-7; D is perhaps TRBD1 or TRBD2 (6 bases each). V lost 2 bases and J lost 4, with 12 bases in between. This CDR3 has 14 amino acids. Germline assignment: CDR1 MNHEY and CDR2 SVGAGI. Here the CDR3 DNA reads TGTGCCAGCAGTTACCGACAGGAGGGTTACGAGCAGTACTTC. It codes for CASSYRQEGYEQYF.

This clonotype was recorded only once. This chain uses TRBV19 with TRBJ2-1; a possible D gene is TRBD1 (6 bases). CDR1 LNHDA and CDR2 SQIVND come from the germline V gene (reference sequence). This CDR3 is 13 amino acids long. Deletions cut 5 bases from V and 6 bases from J, with 11 bases between. The CDR3 nucleotides are TGTGCCAGTAGTTGGGGACACCGCAATGAGCAGTTCTTC. It codes for CASSWGHRNEQFF.

In its sample, this clonotype was seen a few times. The chain employs TRBV7-2 and TRBJ2-7, with D perhaps matching TRBD2 (6 bases). Germline assignment: CDR1 SGHTA and CDR2 FQGNSA. Trimming took off 0 bases at V and 4 bases at J, with 10 bases between the two ends. This CDR3 spans 14 amino acids. CDR3 DNA: TGTGCCAGCAGCTTAGCGGGAGGTAAATACGAGCAGTACTTC. As protein: CASSLAGGKYEQYF.

This clonotype was counted a few times. The chain couples TRBV10-3 to TRBJ2-1, with D perhaps being TRBD1 or TRBD2 (5 bases each). This CDR3 has 19 amino acids. Trimming shortened V by 4 bases and J by 0 bases, and 22 bases separated the two germline ends. The germline V gene has CDR1 ENHRY and CDR2 SYGVKD. CDR3 sequence reads: CAISGGSVWTSPSYNEQFF. In nucleotides, the CDR3 is TGTGCCATCAGTGGGGGCAGCGTGTGGACTTCCCCCTCCTACAATGAGCAGTTCTTC.

The chain employs TRBV27 and TRBJ2-2; a possible D gene is TRBD1 (5 bases). The CDR3 runs to 13 residues. Germline V lookup: CDR1 MNHEY, CDR2 SMNVEV (reference sequence). V lost 5 bases to trimming and J lost 5 bases, with 9 bases between them. The CDR3 DNA reads TGTGCCAGCAGTCCCTGGACAACCGGGGAGCTGTTTTTT. Translated: CASSPWTTGELFF.

The V gene is TRBV5-1, the J gene TRBJ1-6; TRBD1 matches at 10 bases. The CDR3 runs 15 residues. Germline CDR1 is SGHRS and CDR2 is YFSETQ. The J segment lost 9 bases and the V segment lost 0 bases, leaving 3 bases of the junction unmatched. CDR3 protein: CASSLGDRGSSPLHF. DNA for the CDR3: TGCGCCAGCAGCTTGGGGGACAGGGGAAGTTCACCCCTCCACTTT.

This clonotype was counted a few times. The V gene is TRBV24-1, the J gene TRBJ2-1; a possible D gene is TRBD2 (6 bases). Looked up from germline, CDR1 is KGHDR and CDR2 is SFDVKD. V lost 10 bases to trimming and J lost 7 bases, with 10 bases between them. The CDR3 sequence is 11 residues long. The CDR3: CATQEGNEQFF. CDR3 nucleotide sequence: TGTGCCACACAGGAGGGGAATGAGCAGTTCTTC.

Only a few counts were recorded for this clonotype. The chain couples TRBV7-6 to TRBJ1-1, with D perhaps matching TRBD1 (5 bases). This CDR3 comprises 14 residues. V lost 4 bases, J lost 1 base, and 10 bases lay in between. The germline V gene encodes CDR1 SGHVS and CDR2 FNYEAQ. CDR3 coding DNA: TGTGCCAGCAGCTGGGCAGGGAAGAACACTGAAGCTTTCTTT. As protein: CASSWAGKNTEAFF.

This clonotype was counted at least ten times. The chain has TRBV7-3 and TRBJ2-5, with 8 bases that match TRBD1. Germline V gene data show CDR1 as SGHTA and CDR2 as FQGTGA. CDR3 size: 14 residues. Trimming removed 5 bases from V and 5 bases from J; junction bases left unmatched: 7. The CDR3, as DNA: TGTGCCAGCAGCCCCCAGGGGGCCGGGGAGACCCAGTACTTC. Its translation is CASSPQGAGETQYF. Full variable domain (remainder filled in from reference TRBV7-3 and TRBJ2-5): GAGVSQTPSNKVTEKGKYVELRCDPISGHTALYWYRQSLGQGPEFLIYFQGTGAADDSGLPNDRFFAVRPEGSVSTLKIQRTERGDSAVYLCASSPQGAGETQYFGPGTRLLVL.

In this sample, this clonotype turned up a few times. The chain joins TRBV27 to TRBJ2-3, with 15 nucleotides matching TRBD2. V trimming: 5 bases; J trimming: 4 bases; junction bases outside the gene matches: 4. Germline lookup yields CDR1 MNHEY and CDR2 SMNVEV (reference sequence). CDR3 length: 16 amino acids. The DNA for the CDR3 is TGTGCCAGCAGTCCTGGACTAGCGGGAGGGCCAGATACGCAGTATTTT. Translated: CASSPGLAGGPDTQYF.

The V call is TRBV5-6, the J call TRBJ2-3; D is perhaps TRBD1 or TRBD2 (5 bases each). The germline V and J ends were trimmed by 4 bases and 3 bases, with 15 bases remaining between them. The CDR3 extends over 15 amino acids. Germline lookup yields CDR1 SGHDT and CDR2 YYEEEE. The CDR3 is CASSPWGSTTDTQYF. In DNA form, the CDR3 reads TGTGCCAGCAGCCCGTGGGGGAGCACGACAGATACGCAGTATTTT.

V gene TRBV10-3 combines with J gene TRBJ2-7; D gene uncertain. Per the germline V gene, CDR1 is ENHRY and CDR2 is SYGVKD. The CDR3 length is 11 residues. Trimming removed 2 bases from V and 5 bases from J, with 4 bases in between. CDR3 nucleotides: TGTGCCATCAGTGAGCTCGACGAGCAGTACTTC. This translates into CAISELDEQYF.

The genes are TRBV29-1 and TRBJ2-5; a possible D gene is TRBD1 (5 bases). Germline V gene data show CDR1 as SQVTM and CDR2 as ANQGSEA. Trimming removed 4 bases from V and 6 bases from J, with 12 bases in between. This CDR3 comprises 12 residues. The CDR3 is CSVAQGFKTQYF. CDR3 nucleotide sequence: TGCAGCGTTGCCCAGGGTTTTAAGACCCAGTACTTC.

The chain joins TRBV20-1 to TRBJ2-1, with 13 bases that match TRBD2. Per germline, CDR1 DFQATT and CDR2 SNEGSKA (reference sequence). The V and J ends lost 0 bases and 7 bases, in that order; junction bases with no gene match: 3. The CDR3 runs 15 residues. The CDR3 bases are TGCAGTGCTAGAGATCTGACTAGCGGGAGGAATGAGCAGTTCTTC. As protein: CSARDLTSGRNEQFF.

This clonotype was counted a few times. The CDR3 reads CASRLLRTGETQYF. In nucleotides, the CDR3 is TGTGCCAGCAGATTACTAAGGACAGGGGAGACCCAGTACTTC. This sequence joins TRBV11-2 and TRBJ2-5, with 8 bases identical to TRBD1. CDR1 SGHAT and CDR2 FQNNGV come from the germline V gene. The CDR3 has 14 residues. The ends lost 6 bases at V and 5 bases at J; junction bases unmatched: 8.

The rearrangement links TRBV28 to TRBJ2-5; the match to TRBD2 covers 8 bases. This CDR3 has 15 amino acids. V lost 4 bases and J lost 4; bases outside the gene matches: 8. The germline V gene encodes CDR1 MDHEN and CDR2 SYDVKM. The CDR3 bases are TGTGCCAGCAGTTCGCCGGGAGGGCTCACAGAGACCCAGTACTTC. Translating it yields CASSSPGGLTETQYF.

This clonotype has more than one count but fewer than ten. The chain recombines TRBV20-1 with TRBJ2-7; D call uncertain. Germline V CDR1 and CDR2: DFQATT, SNEGSKA (reference sequence). This CDR3 is built from 8 residues. Trimming removed 7 bases from V and 7 bases from J, with 5 bases in between. Here the CDR3 reads CSVGEQYF. In nucleotides, the CDR3 is TGCAGTGTAGGGGAGCAGTACTTC.

V gene TRBV5-1 combines with J gene TRBJ2-4, with D unresolved. The CDR3 runs to 17 residues. V gave up 0 bases and J gave up 0 bases, with 13 bases separating them. Germline lookup yields CDR1 SGHRS and CDR2 YFSETQ. CDR3 nucleotides: TGCGCCAGCAGCTTGGCAGACATCTCGCTAGCCAAAAACATTCAGTACTTC. Translated, it gives CASSLADISLAKNIQYF.

The rearrangement links TRBV20-1 to TRBJ1-2; no clear D. The CDR3 length is 15 residues. V lost 0 bases, J lost 4 bases, and 15 bases lay in between. Germline CDR1 DFQATT, CDR2 SNEGSKA (reference sequence). CDR3 sequence (DNA): TGCAGTGCTAGAGATCCCCGGGTCTCTTTCTATGGCTACACCTTC. It encodes CSARDPRVSFYGYTF.

The chain carries TRBV10-3 and TRBJ1-4; D unresolved. This CDR3 is built from 14 residues. The germline CDR1 and CDR2 sequences are ENHRY and SYGVKD. The ends were cut back, 6 bases at V and 0 bases at J, with 8 bases in the middle. For the CDR3, the DNA is TGTGCCATCAGCCTCGGGGCAACTAATGAAAAACTGTTTTTT. It translates to CAISLGATNEKLFF.